These 25 T cell receptor beta chains share one sample of origin, sequenced in a study of monozygotic twins with inflammatory bowel disease. TCRdb re-called the 5' RACE reads and shows each CDR3 protein once, DNA omitted. This sample's table reports approximately 300,000 distinct CDR3 sequences. Sequencing input: blood. The receptors stem from a human donor with ulcerative colitis or Crohn's disease, or a healthy co-twin of an affected twin (not recorded which).

The gene calls are TRBV10-3 and TRBJ1-2; the TCRdb D gene call, TRBD1, has no DNA to confirm it. The CDR3 has 13 residues. Germline CDR1 reads ENHRY; CDR2 reads SYGVKD. The CDR3 protein is CAIRQQGDYGYTF.

This sequence joins TRBV24-1 and TRBJ2-7. The length of the CDR3 is 15 residues. Germline CDR1 reads KGHDR; CDR2 reads SFDVKD. CDR3 in amino acids: CATSDPSGSAYEQYF.

V usage is TRBV28 and J usage is TRBJ2-3; as DNA is missing, the TRBD1 call by TCRdb cannot be tested. CDR1 and CDR2 (germline): MDHEN, SYDVKM. This CDR3 has 14 amino acids. This CDR3 reads CASSSGQKEDTQYF.

V and J are TRBV27 and TRBJ2-7; the TRBD1 assignment by TCRdb is unverifiable without DNA. The CDR3 contains 17 residues. Germline CDR1 and CDR2: MNHEY and SMNVEV (reference sequence). CDR3 sequence reads: CASSLIFGQGAPYEQYF.

V usage is TRBV5-5 and J usage is TRBJ2-1; TCRdb names TRBD1, which stays unverified in the absence of DNA. Germline CDR1 and CDR2: SGHKS and YYEKEE (reference sequence). CDR3 length: 15 residues. The CDR3 protein is CASSPREKSYNEQFF.

V is TRBV5-1 and J is TRBJ2-5. The CDR3 runs to 13 residues. Germline assignment: CDR1 SGHRS and CDR2 YFSETQ. The CDR3 loop is CASSSQLQETQYF.

The V and J genes are TRBV6-1 and TRBJ2-1; the TCRdb D gene call, TRBD1, has no DNA to confirm it. The CDR3 totals 16 residues. Looked up from germline, CDR1 is MNHNS and CDR2 is SASEGT. CDR3 amino acids: CASSEVWDKAYNEQFF.

V gene TRBV11-3 combines with J gene TRBJ2-4. The CDR3 has 12 residues. The germline V gene encodes CDR1 SGHNT and CDR2 YENEEA. CDR3 sequence reads: CASSLAKNIQYF.

The genes are TRBV7-3 and TRBJ2-1; without DNA, the TCRdb call of TRBD2 cannot be checked. CDR1 is SGHTA and CDR2 is FQGTGA in the germline V gene. The CDR3 has 13 residues. The CDR3: CASQAGSYNEQFF.

The V call is TRBV15, the J call TRBJ2-3; TCRdb outputs TRBD2, but without DNA this stays unchecked. The CDR3 consists of 13 residues. CDR1 and CDR2 from the germline V gene are LNHNV and YYDKDF (reference sequence). This chain's CDR3 is CATSRKDSDTQYF.

The rearrangement joins TRBV5-6 to TRBJ1-6; TCRdb calls TRBD1, which cannot be checked without DNA. CDR1 is SGHDT, CDR2 YYEEEE, per germline. CDR3 size: 13 residues. The CDR3 region is CASSQQDNSPLHF.

This chain joins TRBV28 and TRBJ1-5. This CDR3 comprises 16 residues. Germline CDR1 reads MDHEN; CDR2 reads SYDVKM. The CDR3 protein is CASSLGPYTSNQPQHF.

The V gene is TRBV27, the J gene TRBJ2-3. This CDR3 is built from 13 residues. Germline V lookup: CDR1 MNHEY, CDR2 SMNVEV (reference sequence). CDR3 residues: CASSSAAEDTQYF.

V usage is TRBV28 and J usage is TRBJ1-5; TCRdb's D call, TRBD1, is unchecked because there is no DNA. The CDR3 spans 18 residues. From germline, CDR1 is MDHEN and CDR2 SYDVKM. CDR3 amino acids: CASRPPGQGATSNQPQHF.

The chain uses TRBV18 and TRBJ1-5; TCRdb gives TRBD1 as the D gene, but with no DNA this cannot be confirmed. Germline CDR1 reads KGHSH; CDR2 reads LQKENI. The CDR3 runs 16 residues. The CDR3 loop reads CASSPKGTGINQPQHF.

The chain couples TRBV6-2 or TRBV6-3 to TRBJ2-3. Germline-derived CDR1 and CDR2 are MNHEY and SVGEGT. The CDR3 has 14 amino acids. The CDR3 protein is CASSYSHGTDTQYF.

The chain carries TRBV18 and TRBJ2-1. Germline V gives CDR1 KGHSH, CDR2 LQKENI. The CDR3 totals 14 residues. CDR3: CACSPRDSYNEQFF.

The V and J genes are TRBV7-9 and TRBJ1-4; TCRdb's assignment of TRBD1 cannot be checked, as there is no DNA. Germline values: CDR1 SEHNR, CDR2 FQNEAQ (reference sequence). The CDR3 sequence is 15 residues long. CDR3 amino acids: CASSLQGDKIEKLFF.

The rearrangement joins TRBV3-1 to TRBJ2-3; the D call of TRBD2 rests on TCRdb alone, since no DNA is present to check it. Germline V gene lookup returns CDR1 LGHDT and CDR2 YNNKEL (reference sequence). CDR3 size: 14 residues. The CDR3 loop reads CASSQWASTDTQYF.

The CDR3 protein is CASSLAVAGVEDTQYF. The chain has TRBV7-7 and TRBJ2-3; the D call of TRBD1 rests on TCRdb alone, since no DNA is present to check it. The CDR3 covers 16 residues. The germline V gene has CDR1 SSHAT and CDR2 FNYEAQ (reference sequence).

The chain recombines TRBV28 with TRBJ2-4; TCRdb gives TRBD1 as the D gene, but with no DNA this cannot be confirmed. From germline, CDR1 is MDHEN and CDR2 SYDVKM. CDR3 size: 20 residues. CDR3 protein: CASSFSPGVWGTLTRGIQYF.

The chain is built from TRBV29-1 and TRBJ1-2; TCRdb gives TRBD1 as the D gene, but with no DNA this cannot be confirmed. The germline V gene encodes CDR1 SQVTM and CDR2 ANQGSEA. CDR3 length: 14 amino acids. CDR3 in amino acids: CSVAGTGENYGYTF. Using reference TRBV29-1 and TRBJ1-2 for the parts outside the CDR3, the full variable domain is SAVISQKPSRDICQRGTSLTIQCQVDSQVTMMFWYRQQPGQSLTLIATANQGSEATYESGFVIDKFPISRPNLTFSTLTVSNMSPEDSSIYLCSVAGTGENYGYTFGSGTRLTVV.

This rearrangement joins TRBV7-8 to TRBJ1-2. The CDR3 is 15 residues long. Germline V gene sequence: CDR1 SGHVS, CDR2 FQNEAQ. The CDR3: CASSLGQTTTYGYTF.

This chain joins TRBV25-1 and TRBJ2-1; TCRdb proposes TRBD1, but this gene call is untestable without DNA. From germline, CDR1 is MGHDK and CDR2 SYGVNS. The CDR3 loop spans 12 amino acids. CDR3 in amino acids: CASKLGKGEQFF.

The rearrangement uses TRBV7-2 and TRBJ1-5. The CDR3 is made up of 13 amino acids. CDR1 is SGHTA and CDR2 is FQGNSA in the germline V gene. This CDR3 is CASSLVFGRAQHF.